This T cell receptor (beta chain) was captured in a study of blood T cell repertoires in COVID-19. Study summary: The United States, Italy and Spain supplied acute and convalescent COVID-19 samples. Sample material is recorded as cDNA or gDNA derived from T cells, B-cell-depleted T cells, or PBMCs.

This clone has just one count. The germline V gene has CDR1 SGHDT and CDR2 YYEEEE. CDR3 size: 13 residues. V was trimmed by 4 bases and J by 6 bases, leaving 11 bases between them. The authors' processing: Estimation of nucleated cell counts relied on the amplification of reference gene primers. Clones were sequenced by immunoSEQ multiplex PCR, and TCRdb holds only the in-frame ones, with some missing. That table gives V, J and clone size, and the DNA gave D and trimming. The sample holds 150,000 to 200,000 clones, about four fifths seen once. Sequencing was performed on peripheral blood. This TCR derives from a man between 65 and 85 years old who had recovered from COVID-19. V is TRBV5-6 and J is TRBJ1-5; TRBD1 is a possible D gene (6 bases). The CDR3 loop is CASSPGGGQPQHF. The CDR3 DNA sequence: TGTGCCAGCAGCCCGGGAGGGGGTCAGCCCCAGCATTTT.